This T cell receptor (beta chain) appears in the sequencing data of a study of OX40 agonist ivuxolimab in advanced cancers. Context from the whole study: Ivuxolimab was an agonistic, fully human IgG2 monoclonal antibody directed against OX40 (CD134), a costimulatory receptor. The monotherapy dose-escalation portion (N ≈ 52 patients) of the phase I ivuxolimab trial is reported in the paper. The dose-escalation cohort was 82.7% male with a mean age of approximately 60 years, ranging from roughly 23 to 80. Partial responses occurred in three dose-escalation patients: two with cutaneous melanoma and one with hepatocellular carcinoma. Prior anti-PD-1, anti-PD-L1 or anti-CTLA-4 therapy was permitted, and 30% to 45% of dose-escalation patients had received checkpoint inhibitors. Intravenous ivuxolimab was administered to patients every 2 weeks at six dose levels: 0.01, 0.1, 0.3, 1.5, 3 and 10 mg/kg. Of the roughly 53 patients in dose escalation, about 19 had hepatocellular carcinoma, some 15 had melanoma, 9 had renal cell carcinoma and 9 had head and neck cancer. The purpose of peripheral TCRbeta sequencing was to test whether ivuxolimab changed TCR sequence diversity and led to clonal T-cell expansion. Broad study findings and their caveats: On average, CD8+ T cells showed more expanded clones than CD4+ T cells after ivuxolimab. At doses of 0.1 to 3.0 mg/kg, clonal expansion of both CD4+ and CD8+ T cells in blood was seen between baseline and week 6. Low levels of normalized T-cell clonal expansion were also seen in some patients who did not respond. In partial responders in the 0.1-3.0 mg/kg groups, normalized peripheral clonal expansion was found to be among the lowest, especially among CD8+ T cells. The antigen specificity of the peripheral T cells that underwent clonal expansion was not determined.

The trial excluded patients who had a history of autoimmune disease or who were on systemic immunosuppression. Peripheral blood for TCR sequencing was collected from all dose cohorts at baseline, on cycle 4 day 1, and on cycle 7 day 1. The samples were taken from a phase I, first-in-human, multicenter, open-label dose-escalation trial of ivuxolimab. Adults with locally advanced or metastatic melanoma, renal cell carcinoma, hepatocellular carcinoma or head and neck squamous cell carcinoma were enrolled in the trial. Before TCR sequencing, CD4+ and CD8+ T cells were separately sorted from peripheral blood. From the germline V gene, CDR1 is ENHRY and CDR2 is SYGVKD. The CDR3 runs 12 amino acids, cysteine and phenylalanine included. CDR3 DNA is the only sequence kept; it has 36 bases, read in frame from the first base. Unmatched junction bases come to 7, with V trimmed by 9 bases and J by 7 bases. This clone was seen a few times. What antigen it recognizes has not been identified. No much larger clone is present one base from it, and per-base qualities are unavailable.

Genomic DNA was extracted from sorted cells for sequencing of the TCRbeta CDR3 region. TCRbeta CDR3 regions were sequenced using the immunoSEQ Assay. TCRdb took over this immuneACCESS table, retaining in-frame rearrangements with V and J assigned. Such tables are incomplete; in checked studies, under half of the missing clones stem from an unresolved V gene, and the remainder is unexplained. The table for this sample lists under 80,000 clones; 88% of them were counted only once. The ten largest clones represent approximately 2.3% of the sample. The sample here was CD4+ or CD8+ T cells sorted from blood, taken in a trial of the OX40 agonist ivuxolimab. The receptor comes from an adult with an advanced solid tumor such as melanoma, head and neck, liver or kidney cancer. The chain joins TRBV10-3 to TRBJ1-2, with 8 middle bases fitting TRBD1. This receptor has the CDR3 CAMGQVLGGYTF. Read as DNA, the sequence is TGTGCCATGGGACAGGTTTTGGGTGGCTACACCTTC.